The 20 T cell receptor beta chains below come from one sample, sequenced in a study of T cell responses to AZD1222 COVID-19 vaccine (dated by TCRdb to the early 2020s). Library construction relied on the immunoSEQ multiplex PCR assay. Drawn from immuneACCESS, this table holds only the in-frame rearrangements with V and J called that TCRdb kept. Clones are partly lost; checked studies trace under half to an unresolved V gene and leave the rest unexplained. The sample profile shows 90,000 to 120,000 clones; approximately 87% of them were found once. The ten largest make up 3% to 4% of the sample. The sample's time point label, in plain terms: baseline before first vaccination. The sequencing here drew on peripheral blood, taken on day 0 of AZD1222 vaccination. These receptors all come from an adult in good health.

Only one count was recorded for this clone. The CDR3 DNA reads as TGTGCCAGCTCACCTGCCGGGACACTCAGTGGGAACACTGAAGCTTTCTTT. Amino acids: CASSPAGTLSGNTEAFF. The chain uses TRBV18 and TRBJ1-1, with a tentative D call TRBD1 (6 bases). CDR1 KGHSH and CDR2 LQKENI come from the germline V gene. Trimming stripped 3 bases from V and 1 base from J, with 18 bases between. The CDR3 extends over 17 amino acids.

The chain has TRBV5-1 and TRBJ1-3; D possibly corresponds to TRBD1 (5 bases). Trimming took 0 bases from V and 4 from J, leaving 14 bases between them. Germline V gives CDR1 SGHRS, CDR2 YFSETQ. CDR3 length: 16 residues. The chain's CDR3 is CASSLAPGVAGNTIYF. CDR3 sequence (DNA): TGCGCCAGCAGCTTGGCCCCGGGGGTGGCAGGAAACACCATATATTTT. The entire variable domain, with the rest obtained from reference TRBV5-1 and TRBJ1-3, is as follows: KAGVTQTPRYLIKTRGQQVTLSCSPISGHRSVSWYQQTPGQGLQFLFEYFSETQRNKGNFPGRFSGRQFSNSRSEMNVSTLELGDSALYLCASSLAPGVAGNTIYFGEGSWLTVV.

The chain is built from TRBV5-1 and TRBJ2-1; unclear D gene. The germline V gene has CDR1 SGHRS and CDR2 YFSETQ. V lost 0 bases to trimming and J lost 4 bases, with 2 bases between them. CDR3 length: 12 residues. CDR3 sequence (DNA): TGCGCCAGCAGCTTGGTTTACAATGAGCAGTTCTTC. It encodes CASSLVYNEQFF.

The rearrangement joins TRBV5-8 to TRBJ1-1; D ambiguous. The V end was cut by 9 bases, the J end by 4 bases, with 13 bases between. Germline V gives CDR1 SGHTS, CDR2 YDEGEE. The CDR3 contains 12 residues. In nucleotides, the CDR3 is TGTGCCAACTCAAGGTTAAGCACTGAAGCTTTCTTT. It codes for CANSRLSTEAFF.

The chain carries TRBV7-3 and TRBJ2-7; a possible D gene is TRBD2 (6 bases). The V end was cut by 3 bases, the J end by 1 base, with 7 bases between. CDR3 length equals 13 residues. Germline values: CDR1 SGHTA, CDR2 FQGTGA. The CDR3 region has the DNA TGTGCCAGCAGCTTCGGGGGTTCCTACGAGCAGTACTTC. Protein: CASSFGGSYEQYF.

This chain links TRBV7-3 with TRBJ1-6, with 8 bases that match TRBD1. Germline V gene data show CDR1 as SGHTA and CDR2 as FQGTGA. V lost 3 bases and J lost 7; bases outside the gene matches: 2. There are 14 residues in the CDR3. The CDR3 loop reads CASSFQGANSPLHF. CDR3 coding DNA: TGTGCCAGCAGCTTCCAGGGGGCCAATTCACCCCTCCACTTT.

The rearrangement joins TRBV28 to TRBJ1-5; TRBD1 agrees at 7 bases. The CDR3 runs 15 residues. Unmatched junction bases numbered 9, after V lost 5 bases and J lost 5 bases. Germline values: CDR1 MDHEN, CDR2 SYDVKM. Written as DNA, the CDR3 is TGTGCCAGCAGTCCGTCGACAGGGAGGTATCAGCCCCAGCATTTT. This codes for CASSPSTGRYQPQHF.

In DNA form, the CDR3 reads TGTGCCAGCAGCCAACGGTACGGCAGTTCTGGGGCCAACGTCCTGACTTTC. Encoded protein: CASSQRYGSSGANVLTF. This rearrangement joins TRBV3-1 (or the pseudogene TRBV3-2) to TRBJ2-6; D is unclear. V was clipped by 2 bases and J by 1 base, with 12 bases between them. The CDR3 contains 17 residues. CDR1 is LGHDT, CDR2 YNNKEL, per germline (reference sequence).

This clone was found once. V is TRBV7-2 and J is TRBJ2-7; D remains unclear. In germline, CDR1 is SGHTA, CDR2 FQGNSA. The V and J ends lost 5 bases and 0 bases respectively, with 14 bases between them. The CDR3 is made up of 15 amino acids. CDR3 protein: CASSAYVGSSYEQYF. In nucleotides, the CDR3 is TGTGCCAGCAGCGCGTATGTGGGCAGCTCCTACGAGCAGTACTTC.

This sequence joins TRBV19 and TRBJ1-2; D might be TRBD1 (5 bases). CDR1 is LNHDA, CDR2 SQIVND, per germline (reference sequence). The CDR3 spans 14 residues. V was shortened by 4 bases and J by 8 bases, with 17 bases between the two germline ends. Written as DNA, the CDR3 is TGTGCCAGTAGTAGGACCGGGACTCCCCGAGGCTACACCTTC. Translating it yields CASSRTGTPRGYTF.

The V call is TRBV4-1, the J call TRBJ1-1; D remains unclear. V was shortened by 0 bases and J by 0 bases, with 8 bases between the two germline ends. Germline V lookup: CDR1 MGHRA, CDR2 YSYEKL. This CDR3 is built from 15 residues. The CDR3 coding sequence is TGCGCCAGCAGCCAAGAATCCGTTATGAACACTGAAGCTTTCTTT. Translation gives CASSQESVMNTEAFF.

In DNA form, the CDR3 reads TGTGCCAGCAGCTTAGCGCTCGGCGGGGGCGGGACTGAAGCTTTCTTT. This translates into CASSLALGGGGTEAFF. The chain joins TRBV7-9 to TRBJ1-1, with a tentative D call TRBD1 (6 bases). The CDR3 is 16 residues long. Germline loops: CDR1 SEHNR, CDR2 FQNEAQ (reference sequence). V lost 0 bases to trimming and J lost 5 bases, with 16 bases between them. Looking up the rest from reference TRBV7-9 and TRBJ1-1 gives the full variable domain: DTGVSQNPRHKITKRGQNVTFRCDPISEHNRLYWYRQTLGQGPEFLTYFQNEAQLEKSRLLSDRFSAERPKGSFSTLEIQRTEQGDSAMYLCASSLALGGGGTEAFFGQGTRLTVV.

The chain has TRBV13 and TRBJ2-3; the match to TRBD2 covers 11 bases. The CDR3 is 17 amino acids. Germline assignment: CDR1 PRHDT and CDR2 FYEKMQ (reference sequence). J gave up 0 bases and V 2 bases, and 4 bases lay outside the gene matches. This CDR3 reads CASSLSGLAVSTDTQYF. CDR3 coding DNA: TGTGCCAGCAGCTTATCGGGACTAGCGGTAAGCACAGATACGCAGTATTTT.

This chain joins TRBV9 and TRBJ1-2, with 7 bases identical to TRBD1. The V and J ends lost 2 bases and 1 base, in that order; junction bases with no gene match: 11. Per the germline V gene, CDR1 is SGDLS and CDR2 is YYNGEE. This CDR3 comprises 17 residues. CDR3 amino acids: CASSVRDRPLINYGYTF. CDR3 coding DNA: TGTGCCAGCAGCGTCAGGGACAGACCCCTGATTAACTATGGCTACACCTTC. Drawing the rest from reference TRBV9 and TRBJ1-2, the complete variable domain is DSGVTQTPKHLITATGQRVTLRCSPRSGDLSVYWYQQSLDQGLQFLIQYYNGEERAKGNILERFSAQQFPDLHSELNLSSLELGDSALYFCASSVRDRPLINYGYTFGSGTRLTVV.

This clone was seen once. The rearrangement joins TRBV7-2 to TRBJ2-2; D not resolved. V shed 0 bases and J shed 0 bases, with 11 bases lying between them. This CDR3 comprises 17 residues. The germline CDR1 and CDR2 sequences are SGHTA and FQGNSA. CDR3 region: CASSLARAGTNTGELFF. DNA for the CDR3: TGTGCCAGCAGCTTAGCCCGGGCAGGAACGAACACCGGGGAGCTGTTTTTT.

Here the CDR3 reads CASSFLGTVNYGYTF. The CDR3 nucleotides read TGTGCCAGCAGCTTCCTTGGGACAGTTAACTATGGCTACACCTTC. J is TRBJ1-2 and V is TRBV5-8, with 7 nucleotides matching TRBD1. CDR3 length equals 15 residues. The germline gives CDR1 SGHTS, CDR2 YDEGEE. V dropped 2 bases and J dropped 1; count of bases not matched to a gene: 5. The whole variable domain, filled in from reference TRBV5-8 and TRBJ1-2, reads EAGVTQSPTHLIKTRGQQATLRCSPISGHTSVYWYQQALGLGLQFLLWYDEGEERNRGNFPPRFSGRQFPNYSSELNVNALELEDSALYLCASSFLGTVNYGYTFGSGTRLTVV.

This clone was seen a few times. The gene calls are TRBV10-2 and TRBJ1-6; D is ambiguous. V lost 3 bases to trimming and J lost 4 bases, with 10 bases between them. In germline, CDR1 is WSHSY, CDR2 SAAADI. This CDR3 has 15 amino acids. CDR3: CASSDESLYNSPLHF. The CDR3 region has the DNA TGCGCCAGCAGTGATGAGAGTCTTTATAATTCACCCCTCCACTTT.

The V gene is TRBV2, the J gene TRBJ1-4, with D tentatively TRBD1 (5 bases). Per germline, CDR1 SNHLY and CDR2 FYNNEI. V gave up 1 base and J gave up 8 bases, with 11 bases separating them. The CDR3 length is 14 residues. CDR3 amino acids: CASSEGGAREKLFF. Here the CDR3 DNA reads TGTGCCAGCAGTGAAGGGGGCGCAAGGGAAAAACTGTTTTTT.

The V call is TRBV7-3, the J call TRBJ2-7; perhaps TRBD1 as D (5 bases). This CDR3 has 14 residues. Per germline, CDR1 SGHTA and CDR2 FQGTGA. Trimming removed 2 bases at V and 6 bases at J, with 14 bases between. The CDR3 sequence: CASSLLRAQGEQYF. The DNA of the CDR3 is TGTGCCAGCAGCTTACTCAGGGCCCAAGGCGAGCAGTACTTC.

The chain has TRBV10-3 and TRBJ1-1, with D unclear. The CDR3 length is 13 residues. Trimming removed 11 bases from V and 0 bases from J, with 13 bases in between. The V gene's germline CDR1 is ENHRY and CDR2 SYGVKD. In nucleotides, the CDR3 is TGTGCCGTGTCGAGCCTCTTGAACACTGAAGCTTTCTTT. This sequence encodes CAVSSLLNTEAFF.